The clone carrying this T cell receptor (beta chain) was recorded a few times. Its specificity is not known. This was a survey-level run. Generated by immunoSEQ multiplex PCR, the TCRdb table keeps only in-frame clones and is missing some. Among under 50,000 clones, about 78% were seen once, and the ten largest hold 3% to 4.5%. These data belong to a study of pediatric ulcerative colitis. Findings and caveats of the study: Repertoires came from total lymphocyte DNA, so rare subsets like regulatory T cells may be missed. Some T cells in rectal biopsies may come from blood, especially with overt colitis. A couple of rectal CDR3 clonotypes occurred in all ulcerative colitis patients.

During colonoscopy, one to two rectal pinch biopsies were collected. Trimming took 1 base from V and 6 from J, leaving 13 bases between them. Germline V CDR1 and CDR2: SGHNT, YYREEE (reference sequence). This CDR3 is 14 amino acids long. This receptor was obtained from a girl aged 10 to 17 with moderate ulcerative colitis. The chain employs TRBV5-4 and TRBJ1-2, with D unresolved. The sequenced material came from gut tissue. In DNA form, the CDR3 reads TGTGCCAGCAGCTTGACCCGCCAGTTCGATGGCTACACCTTC. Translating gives CASSLTRQFDGYTF.